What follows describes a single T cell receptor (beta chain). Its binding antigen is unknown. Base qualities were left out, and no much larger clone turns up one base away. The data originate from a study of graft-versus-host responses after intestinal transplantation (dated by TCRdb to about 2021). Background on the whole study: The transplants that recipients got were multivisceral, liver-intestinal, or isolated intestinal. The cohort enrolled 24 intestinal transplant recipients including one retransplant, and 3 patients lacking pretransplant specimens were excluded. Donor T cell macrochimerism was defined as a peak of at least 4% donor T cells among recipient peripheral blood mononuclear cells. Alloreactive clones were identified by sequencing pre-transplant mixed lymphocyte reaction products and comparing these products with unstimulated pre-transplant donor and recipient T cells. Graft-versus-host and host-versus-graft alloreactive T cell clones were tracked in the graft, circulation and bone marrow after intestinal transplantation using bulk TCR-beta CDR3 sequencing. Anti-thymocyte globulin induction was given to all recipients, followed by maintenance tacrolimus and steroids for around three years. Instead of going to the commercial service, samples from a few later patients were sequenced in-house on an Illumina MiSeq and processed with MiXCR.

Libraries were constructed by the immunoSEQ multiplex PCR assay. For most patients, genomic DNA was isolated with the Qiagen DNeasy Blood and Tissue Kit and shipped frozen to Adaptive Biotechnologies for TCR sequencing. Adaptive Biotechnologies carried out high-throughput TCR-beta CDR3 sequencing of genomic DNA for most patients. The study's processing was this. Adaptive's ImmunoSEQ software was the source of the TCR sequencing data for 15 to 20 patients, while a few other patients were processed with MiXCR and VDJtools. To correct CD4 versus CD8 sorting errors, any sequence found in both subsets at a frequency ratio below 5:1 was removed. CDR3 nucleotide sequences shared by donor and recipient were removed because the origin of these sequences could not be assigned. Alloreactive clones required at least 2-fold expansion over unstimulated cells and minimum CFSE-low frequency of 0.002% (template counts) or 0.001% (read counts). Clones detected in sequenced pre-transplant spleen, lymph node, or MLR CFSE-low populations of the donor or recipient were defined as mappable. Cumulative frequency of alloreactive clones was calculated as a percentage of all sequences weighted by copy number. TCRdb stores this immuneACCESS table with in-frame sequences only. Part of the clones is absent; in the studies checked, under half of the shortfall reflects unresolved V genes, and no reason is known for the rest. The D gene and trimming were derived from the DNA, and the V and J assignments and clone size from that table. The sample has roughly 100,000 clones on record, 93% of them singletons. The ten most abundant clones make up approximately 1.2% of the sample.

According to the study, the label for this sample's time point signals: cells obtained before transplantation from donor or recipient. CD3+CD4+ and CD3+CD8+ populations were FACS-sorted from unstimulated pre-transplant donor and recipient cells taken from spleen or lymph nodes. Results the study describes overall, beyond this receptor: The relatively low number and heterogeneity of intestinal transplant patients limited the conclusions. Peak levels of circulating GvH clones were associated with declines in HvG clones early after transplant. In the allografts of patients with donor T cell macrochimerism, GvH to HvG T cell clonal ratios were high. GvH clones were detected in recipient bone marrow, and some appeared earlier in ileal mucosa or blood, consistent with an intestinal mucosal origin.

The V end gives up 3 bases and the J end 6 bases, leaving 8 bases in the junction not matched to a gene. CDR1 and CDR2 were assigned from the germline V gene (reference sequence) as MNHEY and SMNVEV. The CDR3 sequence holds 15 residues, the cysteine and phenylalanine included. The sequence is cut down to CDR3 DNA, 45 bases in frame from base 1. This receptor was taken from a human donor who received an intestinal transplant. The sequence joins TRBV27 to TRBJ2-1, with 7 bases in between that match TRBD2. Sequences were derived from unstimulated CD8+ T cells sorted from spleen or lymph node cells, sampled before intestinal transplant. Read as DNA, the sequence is TGTGCCAGCAGTTTGGGAGGGTTTTTTCCCAATGAGCAGTTCTTC. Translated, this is CASSLGGFFPNEQFF.